The 27 T cell receptor beta chains below were found in one sample sequenced in a study of blood T cell repertoires in COVID-19. The protocol was immunoSEQ multiplex PCR, while the TCRdb copy is restricted to in-frame clones and leaves out a portion. The sample includes 95,000 to 120,000 clones, 80% to 90% of them seen just once. The sequencing input was peripheral blood. The receptors derive from a woman aged 45-59 years with acute or convalescent COVID-19.

The rearrangement uses TRBV18 and TRBJ2-1; 7 bases fit TRBD2. The CDR3 runs 17 residues. Germline assignment: CDR1 KGHSH and CDR2 LQKENI. The J segment lost 4 bases and the V segment lost 3 bases, leaving 12 bases of the junction unmatched. This chain's CDR3 is CASSPILRESLYNEQFF. The CDR3, as DNA: TGTGCCAGCTCACCGATTTTGCGGGAGTCCCTTTACAATGAGCAGTTCTTC.

CDR3 region: CASQEQVSEVYEQYF. The CDR3, as DNA: TGTGCCAGCCAAGAACAGGTTTCCGAAGTCTACGAGCAGTACTTC. The J gene is TRBJ2-7, the V gene TRBV2; TRBD1 is a possible D gene (5 bases). The CDR3 runs 15 residues. The germline V gene has CDR1 SNHLY and CDR2 FYNNEI. Trimming stripped 8 bases from V and 3 bases from J, with 20 bases between.

V usage is TRBV9 and J usage is TRBJ1-2; TRBD1 is a possible D gene (5 bases). CDR3 length equals 15 residues. The germline V and J ends were trimmed by 0 bases and 0 bases, with 9 bases remaining between them. Germline loops: CDR1 SGDLS, CDR2 YYNGEE. This CDR3 is CASSVGTPANYGYTF. As DNA, the CDR3 is TGTGCCAGCAGCGTAGGGACACCAGCTAACTATGGCTACACCTTC.

This clone has a handful of counts. This rearrangement joins TRBV7-9 to TRBJ1-2; D possibly corresponds to TRBD1 (6 bases). The CDR3 spans 13 residues. Germline CDR1 reads SEHNR; CDR2 reads FQNEAQ (reference sequence). The V end was cut by 7 bases, the J end by 8 bases, with 17 bases between. The DNA of the CDR3 is TGTGCCAGCATCCTTGGGGGGGCAGGAGGCTACACCTTC. Protein product: CASILGGAGGYTF.

This clone was observed a handful of times. The chain uses TRBV2 and TRBJ1-1, with D possibly TRBD1 on 6 matching bases. Germline CDR1 SNHLY, CDR2 FYNNEI. The V and J ends lost 6 bases and 0 bases respectively, with 11 bases between them. The CDR3 is made up of 14 amino acids. The CDR3 sequence is CASSLGQMNTEAFF. The CDR3 DNA reads TGTGCCAGCAGCCTTGGACAGATGAACACTGAAGCTTTCTTT.

The V call is TRBV28, the J call TRBJ1-2; 8 nucleotides agree with TRBD1. Trimming at V came to 6 bases and at J to 4 bases, leaving 10 bases not matched to a gene. There are 15 residues in the CDR3. CDR1 is MDHEN, CDR2 SYDVKM, per germline. The CDR3 nucleotides read TGTGCCAGCAGACTCCCCCAGGGGGCAGTCTATGGCTACACCTTC. It specifies CASRLPQGAVYGYTF.

DNA for the CDR3: TGTGCCAGTACCACGGACAGGGATGTTTTTGATGGCTACACCTTC. Its translation: CASTTDRDVFDGYTF. This chain links TRBV19 with TRBJ1-2, with 8 bases fitting TRBD1. The V and J ends lost 7 bases and 6 bases, in that order; junction bases with no gene match: 13. This CDR3 is 15 amino acids long. Germline V gene data show CDR1 as LNHDA and CDR2 as SQIVND (reference sequence).

This chain links TRBV6-2 or TRBV6-3 with TRBJ1-4; 9 bases are a match to TRBD1. V lost 5 bases, J lost 4 bases, and 11 bases stayed unmatched. This CDR3 has 17 amino acids. CDR1 MNHEY and CDR2 SVGEGT come from the germline V gene. CDR3 sequence: CASSRGQGIRVNEKLFF. The CDR3 DNA is TGTGCCAGCAGTAGAGGACAGGGGATTCGTGTTAATGAAAAACTGTTTTTT.

The V call is TRBV28, the J call TRBJ2-7, with D tentatively TRBD1 (5 bases). Deletions cut 1 base from V and 3 bases from J, with 7 bases between. Germline assignment: CDR1 MDHEN and CDR2 SYDVKM. The CDR3 totals 13 residues. The CDR3 bases are TGTGCCAGCAGTTTATTGGACATCTACGAGCAGTACTTC. Protein: CASSLLDIYEQYF.

The chain combines TRBV6-6 with TRBJ1-1; 9 bases agree with TRBD1. With V trimmed by 6 bases and J by 6 bases, 5 bases remained unmatched. Germline V gene data show CDR1 as MNHNY and CDR2 as SVGAGI (reference sequence). The CDR3 has 13 amino acids. Here the CDR3 reads CASSLGQGSEAFF. CDR3 DNA sequence: TGTGCCAGCAGCCTGGGACAGGGCTCTGAAGCTTTCTTT.

The chain combines TRBV7-2 with TRBJ2-5, with D perhaps TRBD2 (6 bases). Trimming took 1 base from V and 7 from J, leaving 19 bases between them. The CDR3 loop spans 16 amino acids. Per the germline V gene, CDR1 is SGHTA and CDR2 is FQGNSA. Here the CDR3 reads CASSLVVAGPQGTQYF. CDR3 DNA: TGTGCCAGCAGCTTAGTTGTTGCGGGGCCCCAGGGGACCCAGTACTTC.

This clone was counted a few times. This chain links TRBV5-1 with TRBJ2-1, with TRBD1 identical over 7 bases. V shed 7 bases and J 10 bases; nucleotides not matched to a gene: 14. Germline CDR1 reads SGHRS; CDR2 reads YFSETQ. The CDR3 runs 14 residues. Here the CDR3 DNA reads TGCGCCAGCTTCCGGGACAGAATGGAAGGGGAGCAGTTCTTC. Encoded protein: CASFRDRMEGEQFF.

The gene calls are TRBV5-6 and TRBJ1-2; D ambiguous. Trimming pared 0 bases from V and 6 bases from J, leaving 6 bases between. Per the germline V gene, CDR1 is SGHDT and CDR2 is YYEEEE. The CDR3 runs to 12 residues. The CDR3 DNA reads as TGTGCCAGCAGCTTGGGGGCTGATGGCTACACCTTC. The encoded protein is CASSLGADGYTF.

The chain is built from TRBV5-8 and TRBJ1-2; D is undetermined. This CDR3 spans 16 amino acids. V was pared by 6 bases and J by 4 bases, with 22 bases between. CDR1 and CDR2 from the germline V gene are SGHTS and YDEGEE. CDR3 nucleotides: TGTGCCAGCACCCCGGGTGGAGGTATAGGTGGCTATGGCTACACCTTC. Its translation is CASTPGGGIGGYGYTF.

This rearrangement joins TRBV18 to TRBJ2-1, with unresolved D. Trimming took off 5 bases at V and 0 bases at J, with 11 bases between the two ends. The germline gives CDR1 KGHSH, CDR2 LQKENI. The CDR3 has 15 residues. CDR3 residues: CASSTTLSSYNEQFF. The CDR3 coding sequence is TGTGCCAGCTCAACTACTCTAAGCTCCTACAATGAGCAGTTCTTC.

The chain combines TRBV2 with TRBJ2-7, with a tentative D call TRBD2 (5 bases). Germline-derived CDR1 and CDR2 are SNHLY and FYNNEI. This CDR3 region has 15 residues. Deletions cut 11 bases from V and 0 bases from J, with 20 bases between. The chain's CDR3 is CAHGRGRRPSYEQYF. The CDR3 DNA sequence: TGTGCCCACGGCAGAGGGCGGAGACCCTCCTACGAGCAGTACTTC.

The chain is built from TRBV7-6 and TRBJ2-7; 7 nucleotides line up with TRBD1. V was clipped by 5 bases and J by 4 bases; unmatched bases: 11. The CDR3 contains 15 residues. Germline values: CDR1 SGHVS, CDR2 FNYEAQ. DNA for the CDR3: TGTGCCAGCAGCCCCGCCCGGCAGGGGGTTTACGAGCAGTACTTC. Translated: CASSPARQGVYEQYF.

J is TRBJ1-6 and V is TRBV19; 7 nucleotides line up with TRBD1. There are 16 residues in the CDR3. Unmatched junction bases numbered 12, after V lost 3 bases and J lost 10 bases. CDR1 LNHDA and CDR2 SQIVND come from the germline V gene (reference sequence). In DNA form, the CDR3 reads TGTGCCAGTAGTATGTGGGACAGTCTCCTTGGCTCACCCCTCCACTTT. It translates to CASSMWDSLLGSPLHF.

The rearrangement links TRBV27 to TRBJ1-4; D uncertain. The CDR3 totals 13 residues. CDR1 is MNHEY and CDR2 is SMNVEV in the germline V gene (reference sequence). The ends were cut back, 5 bases at V and 7 bases at J, with 11 bases in the middle. The CDR3 DNA sequence: TGTGCCAGCAGTCGAGCGGTCGGTGAAAAACTGTTTTTT. It specifies CASSRAVGEKLFF.

This CDR3 is CASSPDRGGLGYGYTF. The CDR3 coding sequence is TGTGCCAGCTCACCTGACAGGGGTGGGCTGGGCTATGGCTACACCTTC. The rearrangement uses TRBV18 and TRBJ1-2; TRBD1 matches at 8 bases. CDR1 KGHSH and CDR2 LQKENI come from the germline V gene. V shed 3 bases, J shed 4 bases, and the junction held 10 bases outside the gene matches. CDR3 length equals 16 residues.

The chain links TRBV28 to TRBJ1-5; TRBD1 might be the D (5 bases). The germline V and J ends were trimmed by 8 bases and 2 bases, with 16 bases remaining between them. This CDR3 has 15 residues. Germline V gene lookup returns CDR1 MDHEN and CDR2 SYDVKM. The CDR3 DNA sequence: TGTGCCAGCTCTCAGGCAGGGTATGGCAATCAGCCCCAGCATTTT. Translating gives CASSQAGYGNQPQHF.

V and J are TRBV7-9 and TRBJ2-4; D is possibly TRBD1 (6 bases). The V gene lost 5 bases and the J gene lost 2 bases, with 16 bases spanning the gap. Germline V gene lookup returns CDR1 SEHNR and CDR2 FQNEAQ (reference sequence). This CDR3 is built from 16 residues. Here the CDR3 DNA reads TGTGCCAGCAGCCCCGGACAGAGACTAACCAAAAACATTCAGTACTTC. Residues: CASSPGQRLTKNIQYF.

The chain links TRBV24-1 to TRBJ2-1; weak D call: TRBD1 (5 bases). Germline V gene data show CDR1 as KGHDR and CDR2 as SFDVKD. With 5 bases removed from V and 7 bases from J, the gap between germline ends came to 8 bases. The CDR3 loop spans 12 amino acids. The DNA of the CDR3 is TGTGCCACCAGTGGGGGCGCGAATGAGCAGTTCTTC. Amino acids: CATSGGANEQFF.

A single count supports this clone. Other DNA sequences in the same sample also yield this CDR3. The chain recombines TRBV2 with TRBJ1-2; TRBD1 matches 8 bases. This CDR3 is built from 12 residues. Germline values: CDR1 SNHLY, CDR2 FYNNEI. V lost 6 bases to trimming and J lost 7 bases; unmatched junction nucleotides: 4. CDR3 nucleotides: TGTGCCAGCAGCCCCGACAGGGGTGGCTACACCTTC. Its translation is CASSPDRGGYTF.

In this sample, this clone turned up once. V and J are TRBV19 and TRBJ1-2; possible D gene TRBD1, 6 bases. Trimming cost V 5 bases and J 7 bases, with 20 bases left between them. From germline, CDR1 is LNHDA and CDR2 SQIVND (reference sequence). The CDR3 runs to 15 residues. The CDR3 nucleotides read TGTGCCAGTAGTCCACTTACGCAGGGGCCTGGTGGCTACACCTTC. It is translated as CASSPLTQGPGGYTF.

The CDR3 here is CASSLLVGENYGYTF. The CDR3 coding sequence is TGTGCCAGTAGCCTACTGGTAGGGGAAAACTATGGCTACACCTTC. The chain carries TRBV19 and TRBJ1-2, with D perhaps matching TRBD1 (5 bases). The germline gives CDR1 LNHDA, CDR2 SQIVND (reference sequence). The length of the CDR3 is 15 residues. V lost 6 bases to trimming and J lost 2 bases, with 16 bases between them.

This chain links TRBV24-1 with TRBJ1-1; D gene ambiguous. CDR1 and CDR2 from the germline V gene are KGHDR and SFDVKD. The CDR3 runs to 12 residues. V was trimmed by 0 bases and J by 7 bases, leaving 5 bases between them. In nucleotides, the CDR3 is TGTGCCACCAGTGATTTGGCCGGTGAAGCTTTCTTT. It translates to CATSDLAGEAFF.